The 21 T cell receptor beta chains given below trace back to one sample, sequenced in a study of OX40 agonist ivuxolimab in advanced cancers. The library was generated by the immunoSEQ multiplex PCR assay. TCRdb mirrors the immuneACCESS table, restricted to in-frame sequences. Some clones are absent from its copies; in checked studies, under half trace to an unresolved V gene, and the reason for the others is unknown. In this sample the table shows fewer than 55,000 clones, about 81% of which occur a single time. The top ten clones comprise roughly 0.66% of the sample. Sequenced material: CD4+ or CD8+ T cells sorted from blood, taken in a trial of the OX40 agonist ivuxolimab. The receptors come from an adult with an advanced solid tumor such as melanoma, head and neck, liver or kidney cancer.

The chain has TRBV6-5 and TRBJ1-3; 12 bases are shared with TRBD1. Germline CDR1 reads MNHEY; CDR2 reads SVGAGI. V dropped 2 bases and J dropped 4; count of bases not matched to a gene: 3. The CDR3 spans 16 residues. CDR3: CASSYPGQGAGNTIYF. CDR3 coding DNA: TGTGCCAGCAGTTACCCGGGACAGGGGGCCGGAAACACCATATATTTT.

This sequence joins TRBV19 and TRBJ2-7; 8 bases align to TRBD1. J lost 1 base, V lost 7 bases, and 9 bases had no gene match. Germline V gives CDR1 LNHDA, CDR2 SQIVND (reference sequence). The CDR3 loop spans 15 amino acids. Here the CDR3 reads CASTPTGVDSYEQYF. The CDR3 nucleotides read TGTGCCAGTACCCCGACAGGGGTTGATTCCTACGAGCAGTACTTC.

The chain employs TRBV5-6 and TRBJ1-6; TRBD1 matches 9 bases. Looked up from germline, CDR1 is SGHDT and CDR2 is YYEEEE. V trimming: 4 bases; J trimming: 14 bases; junction bases outside the gene matches: 13. CDR3 length: 15 residues. In DNA form, the CDR3 reads TGTGCCAGCAGCGCCACAGGGGGCGGTGTTGTCGCCCTCCACTTT. Translated, it gives CASSATGGGVVALHF. Complete variable domain (other parts from reference TRBV5-6 and TRBJ1-6): DAGVTQSPTHLIKTRGQQVTLRCSPKSGHDTVSWYQQALGQGPQFIFQYYEEEERQRGNFPDRFSGHQFPNYSSELNVNALLLGDSALYLCASSATGGGVVALHFGNGTRLTVT.

The rearrangement uses TRBV7-2 and TRBJ2-7; D unresolved. Germline CDR1 and CDR2: SGHTA and FQGNSA. The V gene lost 1 base and the J gene lost 3 bases, with 7 bases spanning the gap. The CDR3 is 13 residues long. The CDR3 sequence: CASSLELHYEQYF. The CDR3 DNA reads as TGTGCCAGCAGCTTAGAATTGCACTACGAGCAGTACTTC. Together with reference TRBV7-2 and TRBJ2-7, the CDR3 gives the full variable domain: GAGVSQSPSNKVTEKGKDVELRCDPISGHTALYWYRQSLGQGLEFLIYFQGNSAPDKSGLPSDRFSAERTGGSVSTLTIQRTQQEDSAVYLCASSLELHYEQYFGPGTRLTVT.

The V and J genes are TRBV6-4 and TRBJ2-1; D is possibly TRBD1 or TRBD2 (7 bases each). Germline V gives CDR1 MRHNA, CDR2 SNTAGT. V lost 5 bases and J 6 bases, leaving 17 bases between the germline ends. The CDR3 totals 15 residues. The CDR3 reads CASSPQGGPVNEQFF. CDR3 coding DNA: TGTGCCAGCAGTCCCCAGGGGGGGCCAGTCAATGAGCAGTTCTTC.

This rearrangement joins TRBV2 to TRBJ2-1; D may be TRBD1 (6 bases). The CDR3 contains 13 residues. Between the trimmed V and J ends, which lost 2 bases and 8 bases, there was a span of 10 bases. Germline loops: CDR1 SNHLY, CDR2 FYNNEI. CDR3 amino acids: CASSERRGYEQFF. Here the CDR3 DNA reads TGTGCCAGCAGTGAACGCAGGGGTTATGAGCAGTTCTTC.

The chain links TRBV5-5 to TRBJ2-2; 8 nucleotides match TRBD1. Germline CDR1 is SGHKS and CDR2 is YYEKEE (reference sequence). V shed 4 bases, J shed 1 base, and the junction held 9 bases outside the gene matches. The CDR3 sequence is 17 residues long. CDR3 DNA sequence: TGTGCCAGCAGCCGGATAGGGACAGGTGTGAACACCGGGGAGCTGTTTTTT. It specifies CASSRIGTGVNTGELFF.

The chain recombines TRBV12-5 with TRBJ1-2; 7 bases align to TRBD1. CDR1 and CDR2 (germline): LGHNT, FRNRAP. There are 15 residues in the CDR3. V trimming: 2 bases; J trimming: 3 bases; junction bases outside the gene matches: 6. CDR3 residues: CASGLSKGADYGYTF. CDR3 DNA sequence: TGTGCTAGTGGTTTGAGCAAGGGGGCGGACTATGGCTACACCTTC.

This rearrangement joins TRBV6-6 to TRBJ2-7; 8 bases fit TRBD1. Per the germline V gene, CDR1 is MNHNY and CDR2 is SVGAGI (reference sequence). The CDR3 consists of 13 residues. J lost 7 bases, V lost 4 bases, and 6 bases had no gene match. CDR3 in DNA: TGTGCCAGCAGTTCGGACAGGGTAGGTGAGCAGTACTTC. The encoded protein is CASSSDRVGEQYF.

This chain joins TRBV9 and TRBJ1-5, with D tentatively TRBD1 (5 bases). Germline V CDR1 and CDR2: SGDLS, YYNGEE. The CDR3 runs to 17 residues. V lost 0 bases and J lost 5, with 18 bases in between. The CDR3 spells CASSVGAGLTPDQPQHF. The CDR3 nucleotides read TGTGCCAGCAGCGTAGGGGCAGGGTTAACCCCAGATCAGCCCCAGCATTTT.

The rearrangement links TRBV7-6 to TRBJ2-7, with D uncertain. Germline lookup yields CDR1 SGHVS and CDR2 FNYEAQ. The CDR3 is 15 amino acids. V was trimmed by 1 base and J by 2 bases, leaving 12 bases between them. In nucleotides, the CDR3 is TGTGCCAGCAGCTTAGGGCAGTCACATACCTACGAGCAGTACTTC. Translating gives CASSLGQSHTYEQYF.

The gene calls are TRBV19 and TRBJ1-5, with 7 bases aligning to TRBD1. The germline CDR1 and CDR2 sequences are LNHDA and SQIVND (reference sequence). This CDR3 comprises 15 residues. V lost 0 bases to trimming and J lost 7 bases; unmatched junction nucleotides: 6. This CDR3 reads CASSIDRGSRQPQHF. In DNA, the CDR3 is TGTGCCAGTAGTATAGACAGGGGGAGCCGACAGCCCCAGCATTTT.

V gene TRBV7-2 combines with J gene TRBJ2-2, with 7 bases aligning to TRBD1. Germline V lookup: CDR1 SGHTA, CDR2 FQGNSA. The trim removed 2 bases at V and 7 bases at J, leaving 4 bases unmatched. This CDR3 has 14 residues. Here the CDR3 DNA reads TGTGCCAGCAGCTTAATAGGGGGCTACGGGGAGCTGTTTTTT. Amino acid sequence: CASSLIGGYGELFF.

The chain links TRBV18 to TRBJ2-7, with D tentatively TRBD2 (6 bases). Per germline, CDR1 KGHSH and CDR2 LQKENI. The ends were cut back, 2 bases at V and 3 bases at J, with 11 bases in the middle. This CDR3 contains 14 residues. The CDR3 loop reads CASSPARGLYEQYF. CDR3 DNA sequence: TGTGCCAGCTCACCAGCACGGGGACTCTACGAGCAGTACTTC.

The V and J genes are TRBV12-2 and TRBJ1-1. TRBV12-2 is a recognized pseudogene. The CDR3 runs to 15 residues. CDR3 in amino acids: CASRRLGGWRTEAFF. DNA for the CDR3: TGTGCAAGTCGCCGATTGGGGGGATGGAGGACTGAAGCTTTCTTT.

This chain uses TRBV7-3 with TRBJ2-2, with D hard to call. The CDR3 runs to 13 residues. The V gene's germline CDR1 is SGHTA and CDR2 FQGTGA. The germline V and J ends were trimmed by 5 bases and 3 bases, with 7 bases remaining between them. The CDR3 sequence is CASSQQDTGELFF. Here the CDR3 DNA reads TGTGCCAGCAGCCAGCAAGACACCGGGGAGCTGTTTTTT.

V gene TRBV19 combines with J gene TRBJ2-3; D call uncertain. Germline lookup yields CDR1 LNHDA and CDR2 SQIVND (reference sequence). This CDR3 contains 14 residues. V shed 9 bases and J shed 1 base, with 14 bases lying between them. In DNA, the CDR3 is TGTGCCAGCCAAGACGGACCACGCACAGATACGCAGTATTTT. This sequence encodes CASQDGPRTDTQYF.

The V gene is TRBV21-1, the J gene TRBJ2-2. TRBV21-1 is shown as a pseudogene. This CDR3 has 15 residues. CDR3 coding DNA: TGTGCCAGCACTCGGGACGGGACGAACACCGGGGAGCTGTTTTTT. Protein: CASTRDGTNTGELFF.

This clone was picked up a small number of times. J is TRBJ2-7 and V is TRBV18; TRBD1 agrees at 7 bases. Per the germline V gene, CDR1 is KGHSH and CDR2 is LQKENI. The CDR3 extends over 14 amino acids. With 2 bases clipped from V and 6 bases from J, the junction kept 7 bases outside the gene matches. The CDR3 nucleotides read TGTGCCAGCTCACCATCCGGGACAGCCCCCGAGCAGTACTTC. This translates into CASSPSGTAPEQYF.

This chain uses TRBV5-1 with TRBJ1-4; D is unclear. Germline loops: CDR1 SGHRS, CDR2 YFSETQ. CDR3 size: 14 residues. V lost 0 bases and J 5 bases, leaving 8 bases between the germline ends. Here the CDR3 reads CASSLGAVNEKLFF. In DNA, the CDR3 is TGCGCCAGCAGCTTGGGGGCAGTAAATGAAAAACTGTTTTTT.

This rearrangement joins TRBV11-2 to TRBJ1-1; D is perhaps TRBD1 (5 bases). This CDR3 is built from 15 residues. Germline lookup yields CDR1 SGHAT and CDR2 FQNNGV. Between the trimmed V and J ends, which lost 5 bases and 0 bases, there was a span of 13 bases. CDR3 nucleotide sequence: TGTGCCAGCAGCCTCGCCGGGACCTTGAACACTGAAGCTTTCTTT. It yields the protein CASSLAGTLNTEAFF.